The present T cell receptor beta chain was sequenced within a study of T-cell memory formation after mild COVID-19. Study-level information: TCR clusters were mostly confined to one donor each.

This clonotype was counted a few times. Antigen: not known. TCRdb called the 5' RACE reads again in MiXCR, with one record for every CDR3 protein. This table has 450,000 to 650,000 distinct CDR3 sequences, approximately 21% appearing once. Study-level points and caveats: Mostly located in CM and EM were contracting CD4+ clones, with contracting CD8+ clones located in EMRA.

The length of the CDR3 is 11 residues. Trimming stripped 7 bases from V and 5 bases from J, with 7 bases between. CDR1 is SGDLS and CDR2 is YYNGEE in the germline V gene. This clonotype originated in an adult woman who had mild COVID-19 (a few samples of this study predate the infection). Cell type and time point are not known. Source material: PBMCs or a T cell subset sorted from them (not recorded which). The V call is TRBV9, the J call TRBJ2-1; D unclear. In DNA, the CDR3 is TGTGCCAGCGGACCGAACAATGAGCAGTTCTTC. It yields the protein CASGPNNEQFF.